Detailed here is one TCR beta chain. Its cognate antigen is unknown. The data derive from a study of T cell repertoires in cytomegalovirus infection. In the study overall: Public TCR beta signature analysis indicated the presence of both CMV infection and matching HLA type.

TCRdb re-called the reads through MiXCR, storing one row per CDR3 protein. The table includes 75,000 to 95,000 distinct CDR3 sequences, about 45% detected once. Trimming took 7 bases from V and 2 from J, leaving 18 bases between them. Per the germline V gene, CDR1 is MDHEN and CDR2 is SYDVKM. The CDR3 spans 15 residues. Findings and caveats of the study: There were HLA-C-restricted CMV-specific TCR beta clonotypes dominating the ex vivo response.

The chain recombines TRBV28 with TRBJ2-7; D perhaps matches TRBD2 (7 bases). The sequences come from CD8+ T cells from cultured PBMCs, collected from culture after CMV antigen stimulation. This TCR derives from a human donor in good health (CMV status not recorded). Some clones in this sample may be carry-over from other donors' samples. The CDR3 nucleotides are TGTGCCAGCAATCCCTCGGGGGGCTTTACCTACGAGCAGTACTTC. It specifies CASNPSGGFTYEQYF. The variable domain in full, completed from reference TRBV28 and TRBJ2-7, reads DVKVTQSSRYLVKRTGEKVFLECVQDMDHENMFWYRQDPGLGLRLIYFSYDVKMKEKGDIPEGYSVSREKKERFSLILESASTNQTSMYLCASNPSGGFTYEQYFGPGTRLTVT.